This T cell receptor (beta chain) was sequenced in a study of cytomegalovirus exposure and HLA in healthy donors. Study observations and caveats: While the bulk of TCR sequences proved rare, some public TCRs turned up in many donors. In vitro assays verified that three CMV-associated chains recognized CMV antigens specifically.

The CDR3 is 17 amino acids. Trimming took 5 bases from V and 1 from J, leaving 15 bases between them. Of note for this clone: The target antigen is unknown.

Generated by immunoSEQ multiplex PCR, the TCRdb table keeps only in-frame clones and is missing some. The repertoire holds roughly 330,000 clones, with about nine tenths as singletons. Sequencing used PBMCs. The clonotype originates from a woman aged 25 to 45 in good health and CMV-seropositive. V gene TRBV23-1 combines with J gene TRBJ2-6, with D tentatively TRBD1 or TRBD2 (5 bases each). TRBV23-1 is labeled an ORF, and its function is uncertain. The CDR3 spells CASSFIGTGSGANVLTF. CDR3 sequence (DNA): TGCGCCAGCAGTTTTATCGGGACGGGGTCTGGGGCCAACGTCCTGACTTTC.